The present T cell receptor (beta chain) was sequenced within a study of OX40 agonist ivuxolimab in advanced cancers. The study, taken as a whole, reports: Mean expanded clone counts were higher in CD8+ than CD4+ T cells.

TCRdb keeps only in-frame clones here, not all; method: immunoSEQ multiplex PCR. The sample consists of approximately 66,000 clones, around 87% of them appearing once. As concerns this clone: Its antigen is still unknown.

The CDR3 contains 17 residues. Germline values: CDR1 SGHDN, CDR2 FVKESK. V lost 1 base, J lost 0 bases, and 10 bases lay in between. This sequence was found in an adult with an advanced solid tumor such as melanoma, head and neck, liver or kidney cancer. Sequenced here: CD4+ or CD8+ T cells sorted from blood, sampled in a trial of the OX40 agonist ivuxolimab. The genes are TRBV14 and TRBJ1-6; D remains unclear. CDR3 sequence reads: CASSQGLRSSYNSPLHF. CDR3 nucleotide sequence: TGTGCCAGCAGCCAAGGTTTGAGGAGCTCCTATAATTCACCCCTCCACTTT.